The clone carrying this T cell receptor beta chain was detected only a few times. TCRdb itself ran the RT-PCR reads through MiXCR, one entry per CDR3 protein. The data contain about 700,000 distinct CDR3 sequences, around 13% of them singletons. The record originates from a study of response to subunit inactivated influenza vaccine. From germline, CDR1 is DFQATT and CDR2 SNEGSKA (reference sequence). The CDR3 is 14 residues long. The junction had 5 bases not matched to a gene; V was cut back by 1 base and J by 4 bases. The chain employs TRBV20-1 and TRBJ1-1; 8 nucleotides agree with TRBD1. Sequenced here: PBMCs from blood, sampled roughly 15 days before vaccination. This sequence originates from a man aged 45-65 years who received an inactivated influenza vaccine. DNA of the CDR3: TGCAGTGCTAGAGCCACCGGACAGGGCACTGAAGCTTTCTTT. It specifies CSARATGQGTEAFF.